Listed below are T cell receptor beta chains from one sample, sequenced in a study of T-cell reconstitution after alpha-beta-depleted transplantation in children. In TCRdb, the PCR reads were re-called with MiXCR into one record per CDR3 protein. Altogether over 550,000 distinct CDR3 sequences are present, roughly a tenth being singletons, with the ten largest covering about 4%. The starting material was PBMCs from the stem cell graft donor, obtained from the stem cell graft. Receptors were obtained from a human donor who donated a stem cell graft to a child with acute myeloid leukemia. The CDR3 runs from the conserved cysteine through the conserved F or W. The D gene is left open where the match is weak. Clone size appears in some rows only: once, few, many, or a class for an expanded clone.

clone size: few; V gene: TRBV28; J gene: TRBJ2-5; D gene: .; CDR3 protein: CASTPSRETQYF; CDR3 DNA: TGTGCCAGCACCCCTTCGAGAGAGACCCAGTACTTC
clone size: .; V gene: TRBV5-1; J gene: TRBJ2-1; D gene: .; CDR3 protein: CASSLGQGLSYNEQFF; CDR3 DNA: TGCGCCAGCAGCTTGGGGCAGGGACTCTCCTACAATGAGCAGTTCTTC
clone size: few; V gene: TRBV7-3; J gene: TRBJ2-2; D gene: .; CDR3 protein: CASSPVIDAGELFF; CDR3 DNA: TGTGCCAGCAGCCCCGTAATCGATGCCGGGGAGCTGTTTTTT
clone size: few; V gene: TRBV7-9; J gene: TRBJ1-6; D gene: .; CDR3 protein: CASSLPGAREVRPLHF; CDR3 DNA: TGTGCCAGCAGCTTACCCGGGGCCCGGGAGGTTCGACCCCTCCACTTT
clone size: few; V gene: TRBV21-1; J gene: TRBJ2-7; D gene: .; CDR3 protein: CASSKVWRDSYEQYF; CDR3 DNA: TGTGCCAGCAGCAAAGTGTGGAGGGACTCCTACGAGCAGTACTTC
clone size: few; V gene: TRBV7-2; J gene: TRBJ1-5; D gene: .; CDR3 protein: CASSLRWRPNQPQHF; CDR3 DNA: TGTGCCAGCAGCTTAAGATGGCGGCCAAATCAGCCCCAGCATTTT
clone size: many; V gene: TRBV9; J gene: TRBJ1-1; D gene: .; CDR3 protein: CASSPQVGVAEAFF; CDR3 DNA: TGTGCCAGCAGCCCCCAGGTGGGGGTGGCTGAAGCTTTCTTT
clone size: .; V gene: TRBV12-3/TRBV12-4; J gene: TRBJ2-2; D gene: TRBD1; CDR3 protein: CASNNPSRTGNGELFF; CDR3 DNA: TGTGCCAGCAACAACCCCAGCCGGACAGGGAACGGGGAGCTGTTTTTT
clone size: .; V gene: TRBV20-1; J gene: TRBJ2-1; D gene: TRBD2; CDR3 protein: CSARDSGRARVHNEQFF; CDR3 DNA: TGCAGTGCTAGAGATAGCGGGAGGGCCAGAGTCCACAATGAGCAGTTCTTC
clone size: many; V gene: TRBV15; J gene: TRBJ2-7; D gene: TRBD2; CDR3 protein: CATSRAASGFYEQYF; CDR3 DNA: TGTGCCACCAGCAGAGCGGCTAGCGGGTTCTACGAGCAGTACTTC
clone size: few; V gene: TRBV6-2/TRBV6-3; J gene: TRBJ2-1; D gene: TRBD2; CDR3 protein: CASRELAGYVF; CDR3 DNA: TGTGCCAGCAGGGAACTAGCGGGATATGTCTTC
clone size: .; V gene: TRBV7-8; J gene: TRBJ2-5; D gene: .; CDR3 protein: CASSASGASGLQGTQYF; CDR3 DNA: TGTGCCAGCAGCGCCTCTGGGGCTAGCGGTTTACAGGGGACCCAGTACTTC
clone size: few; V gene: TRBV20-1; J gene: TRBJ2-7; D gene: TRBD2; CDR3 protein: CSARALGFSGEGEQYF; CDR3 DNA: TGCAGTGCTAGGGCCCTTGGTTTTAGCGGGGAGGGGGAGCAGTACTTC
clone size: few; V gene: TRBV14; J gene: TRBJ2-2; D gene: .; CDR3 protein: CASSGGLRGSTGELFF; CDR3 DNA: TGTGCCAGCAGCGGTGGATTGCGGGGCAGCACCGGGGAGCTGTTTTTT
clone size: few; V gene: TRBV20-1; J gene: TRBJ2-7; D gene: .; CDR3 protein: CSARDLSSLASYEQYF; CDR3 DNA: TGCAGTGCTAGAGATCTAAGTAGCTTGGCCTCCTACGAGCAGTACTTC
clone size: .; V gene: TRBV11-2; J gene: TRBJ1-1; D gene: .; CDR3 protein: CASRKIGGARPNTEAFF; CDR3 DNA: TGTGCCAGCAGAAAGATAGGAGGGGCGCGGCCGAACACTGAAGCTTTCTTT
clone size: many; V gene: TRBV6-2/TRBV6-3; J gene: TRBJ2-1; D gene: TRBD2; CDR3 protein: CASSLLAGGGEQFF; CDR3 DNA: TGTGCCAGCAGTCTTCTAGCGGGAGGCGGTGAGCAGTTCTTC
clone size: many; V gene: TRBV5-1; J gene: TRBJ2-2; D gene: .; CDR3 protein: CASSEDPNTGELFF; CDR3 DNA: TGCGCCAGCAGCGAGGACCCGAACACCGGGGAGCTGTTTTTT
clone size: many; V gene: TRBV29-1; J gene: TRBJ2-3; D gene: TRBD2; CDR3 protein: CSVEGLAGDTQYF; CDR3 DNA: TGCAGCGTTGAAGGTCTAGCGGGAGATACGCAGTATTTT
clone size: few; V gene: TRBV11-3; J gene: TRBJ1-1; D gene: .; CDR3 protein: CASSLGVWGAEEDTEAFF; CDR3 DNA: TGTGCCAGCAGCTTAGGAGTTTGGGGGGCTGAGGAGGACACTGAAGCTTTCTTT
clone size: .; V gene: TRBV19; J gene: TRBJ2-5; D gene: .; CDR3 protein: CASSLTGLRETQYF; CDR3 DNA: TGTGCCAGTAGCCTAACGGGCCTTCGGGAGACCCAGTACTTC
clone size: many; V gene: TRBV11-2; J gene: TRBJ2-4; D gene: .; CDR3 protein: CASSLIVTSKNIQYF; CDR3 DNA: TGTGCCAGCAGCTTAATCGTGACTAGCAAAAACATTCAGTACTTC
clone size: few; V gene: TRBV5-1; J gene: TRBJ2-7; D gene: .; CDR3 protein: CASSPSGDYEQYF; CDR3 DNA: TGCGCCAGCAGCCCTTCCGGGGACTACGAGCAGTACTTC
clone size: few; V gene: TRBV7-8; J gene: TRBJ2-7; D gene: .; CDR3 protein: CASSPYPGGQGEQYF; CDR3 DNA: TGTGCCAGCAGCCCTTACCCCGGGGGCCAGGGCGAGCAGTACTTC
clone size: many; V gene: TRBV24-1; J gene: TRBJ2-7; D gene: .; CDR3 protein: CATSPTGTGSSYEQYF; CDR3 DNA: TGTGCCACCAGCCCTACAGGGACGGGCAGCTCCTACGAGCAGTACTTC
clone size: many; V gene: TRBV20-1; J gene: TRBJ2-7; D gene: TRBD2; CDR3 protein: CSAREMASGGYEQYF; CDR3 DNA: TGCAGTGCTAGAGAGATGGCTAGCGGAGGCTACGAGCAGTACTTC
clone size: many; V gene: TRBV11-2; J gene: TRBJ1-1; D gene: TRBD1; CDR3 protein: CASSLGQVAFF; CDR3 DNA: TGTGCCAGCAGCTTGGGACAGGTAGCTTTCTTT
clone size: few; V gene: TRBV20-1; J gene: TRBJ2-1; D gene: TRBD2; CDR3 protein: CSAAQVAGGTYNEQFF; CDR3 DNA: TGCAGTGCTGCCCAGGTAGCGGGAGGGACCTACAATGAGCAGTTCTTC
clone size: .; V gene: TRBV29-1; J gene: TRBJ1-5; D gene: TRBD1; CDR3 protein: CSVRTGAGSNQPQHF; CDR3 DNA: TGCAGCGTTCGGACAGGGGCGGGTAGCAATCAGCCCCAGCATTTT
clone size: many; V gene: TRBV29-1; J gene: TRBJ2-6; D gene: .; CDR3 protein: CSVATSNRISGANVLTF; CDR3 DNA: TGCAGCGTTGCAACTTCTAACAGGATCTCTGGGGCCAACGTCCTGACTTTC
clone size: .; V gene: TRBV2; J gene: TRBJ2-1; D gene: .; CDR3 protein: CASLGLRDEQFF; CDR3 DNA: TGTGCCAGCCTTGGGCTCAGGGATGAGCAGTTCTTC
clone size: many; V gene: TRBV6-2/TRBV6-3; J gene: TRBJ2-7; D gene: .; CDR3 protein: CASSGIRTIGNYEQYF; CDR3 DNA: TGTGCCAGCAGTGGGATAAGGACTATCGGGAACTACGAGCAGTACTTC
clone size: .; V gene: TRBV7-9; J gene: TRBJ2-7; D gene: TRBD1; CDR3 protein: CASSARTGGAIYEQYF; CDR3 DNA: TGTGCCAGCAGCGCCCGGACAGGGGGCGCGATCTACGAGCAGTACTTC
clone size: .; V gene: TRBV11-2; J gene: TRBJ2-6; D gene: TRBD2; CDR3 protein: CASSLEASGRAPSGANVLTF; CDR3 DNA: TGTGCCAGCAGCTTAGAGGCTAGCGGGAGGGCCCCCTCTGGGGCCAACGTCCTGACTTTC
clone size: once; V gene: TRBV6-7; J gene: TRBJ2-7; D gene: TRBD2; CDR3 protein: CASILPGASGYEQYF; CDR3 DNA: TGTGCCAGCATTCTCCCCGGGGCTAGCGGCTACGAGCAGTACTTC
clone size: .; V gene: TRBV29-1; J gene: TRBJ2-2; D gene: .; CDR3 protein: CSVGAETGELFF; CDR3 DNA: TGCAGCGTTGGGGCGGAGACTGGGGAGCTGTTTTTT
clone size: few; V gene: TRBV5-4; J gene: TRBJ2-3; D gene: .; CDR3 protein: CASSRDGRDTDTQYF; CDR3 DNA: TGTGCCAGCAGTCGGGACGGGCGAGACACAGATACGCAGTATTTT
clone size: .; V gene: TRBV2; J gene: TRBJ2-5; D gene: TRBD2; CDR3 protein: CASMLELAGDLETQYF; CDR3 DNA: TGTGCCAGCATGTTGGAACTAGCGGGAGATTTAGAGACCCAGTACTTC
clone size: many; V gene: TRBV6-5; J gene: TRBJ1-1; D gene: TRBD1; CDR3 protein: CASSYPDRSNAEAFF; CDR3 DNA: TGTGCCAGCAGTTACCCGGACAGGTCAAACGCTGAAGCTTTCTTT
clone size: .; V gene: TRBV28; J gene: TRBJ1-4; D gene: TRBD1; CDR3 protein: CASSPTGQGRKLFF; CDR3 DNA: TGTGCCAGCAGTCCAACCGGACAGGGCCGAAAACTGTTTTTT
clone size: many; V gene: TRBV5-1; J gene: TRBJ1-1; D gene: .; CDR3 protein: CASSLSGKPNTEAFF; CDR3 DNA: TGCGCCAGCAGCTTGTCCGGGAAGCCGAACACTGAAGCTTTCTTT
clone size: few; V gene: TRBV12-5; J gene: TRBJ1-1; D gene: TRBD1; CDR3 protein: CASGLAGTGRTEAFF; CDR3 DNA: TGTGCTAGTGGTTTGGCCGGGACAGGGAGGACTGAAGCTTTCTTT
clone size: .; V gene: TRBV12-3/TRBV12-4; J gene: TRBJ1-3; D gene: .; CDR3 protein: CASSFRARSSGNTIYF; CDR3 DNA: TGTGCCAGCAGTTTTAGGGCCAGGAGCTCTGGAAACACCATATATTTT
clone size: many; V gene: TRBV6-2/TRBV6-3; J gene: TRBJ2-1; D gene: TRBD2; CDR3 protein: CASSFGRAGGRLNEQFF; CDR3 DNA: TGTGCCAGCAGTTTTGGCCGAGCGGGAGGGAGGCTCAATGAGCAGTTCTTC
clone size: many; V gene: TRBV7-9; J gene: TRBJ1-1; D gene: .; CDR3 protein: CASSLEAGDEAFF; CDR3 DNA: TGTGCCAGCAGCTTAGAGGCAGGGGATGAAGCTTTCTTT
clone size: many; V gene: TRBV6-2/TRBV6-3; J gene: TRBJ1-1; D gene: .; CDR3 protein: CASRSPPNTEAFF; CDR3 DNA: TGTGCCTCCCGGAGTCCCCCGAACACTGAAGCTTTCTTT